This T cell receptor beta chain appears in the sequencing data of a study of Ad26.COV2.S vaccination and SARS-CoV-2 variants. This clone was picked up one time. Its antigen is still unknown. The study's findings and limits: Recipients of either vaccine or placebo displayed similar breadth of non-spike TCRs.

The sample's treatment: 15 to 20 received Ad26.COV2.S at low or high dose, single or two shots; roughly five received placebo; per-sample allocation not given. Samples came from day 63 after the first vaccine or placebo injection. The CDR3 is made up of 15 amino acids. Between the trimmed V and J ends, which lost 5 bases and 0 bases, there was a span of 14 bases. The germline CDR1 and CDR2 sequences are LGHDT and YNNKEL (reference sequence). The table came from immunoSEQ multiplex PCR; TCRdb's copy has only in-frame clones and leaves some out. Seen here are some 420,000 clones, roughly 88% observed once, and the top ten hold 3.6%.

Source: peripheral blood, taken in a trial of Ad26.COV2.S vaccine versus placebo. The chain links TRBV3-1 (or the pseudogene TRBV3-2) to TRBJ2-7, with D perhaps being TRBD1 or TRBD2 (5 bases each). The origin of this receptor is a person between 18 and 60 years old who received the Ad26.COV2.S COVID-19 vaccine or a placebo. DNA for the CDR3: TGTGCCAGCAGCTCAAATCCAGGGAGCTCCTACGAGCAGTACTTC. This gives the protein CASSSNPGSSYEQYF.